This T cell receptor (beta chain) was observed in a study of T cell repertoires in cytomegalovirus infection. Study-level background: From public TCR beta signatures came an indication of both CMV infection and matching HLA type.

About this clonotype: A single base separates this from a much larger clone, so it may be a read error.

From germline, CDR1 is SGHTA and CDR2 FQGNSA. The CDR3 covers 18 residues. Using its own MiXCR run on the reads, TCRdb lists one record per CDR3 protein. Seen here are about 740,000 distinct CDR3 sequences, 35% to 45% observed once, and the top ten hold roughly 2.8%. This TCR was recovered from a human donor in good health (CMV status not recorded). Some clones in this sample may be carry-over from other donors' samples. Sequenced input: PBMCs. The rearrangement joins TRBV7-2 to TRBJ1-6, with D unresolved. CDR3 residues: CASSLARPSSSYNSPLPF. The CDR3 bases are TGTGCCAGCAGCTTAGCAAGGCCCTCGAGCTCCTATAATTCACCCCTCCCCTTT.